This T cell receptor (beta chain) originates from a study of beta chain features in type 1 diabetes. The authors obtained over 95% purity in all sorted populations. Sequenced material consisted of expressed TCRB transcripts (all of the isolated RNA was reverse transcribed). Only in-frame clones appear in the TCRdb table, and some are missing; sequencing was by immunoSEQ multiplex PCR. The sample records around 600,000 clones, roughly 12% being singletons. Study outcomes and limitations: More deletions and fewer insertions at VDJ junctions were found in patients with type 1 diabetes. TCRB CDR3 length was moderately but significantly reduced in all four CD4+ subsets of Type 1 diabetes patients. PCR could preferentially amplify shorter templates, alike in patients and controls.

The CDR3 is 16 residues long. Trimming took off 6 bases at V and 5 bases at J, with 20 bases between the two ends. Germline V gives CDR1 SGHDT, CDR2 YYEEEE. In regard to this clone: What it binds is not known.

Sequencing was carried out using naive CD4+ T cells from blood. The gene calls are TRBV5-6 and TRBJ2-2; D possibly corresponds to TRBD1 (6 bases). This clonotype was sampled from a man between 25 and 39 years old with type 1 diabetes. CDR3 nucleotide sequence: TGTGCCAGCATCCTTCTCGACAGGCTAGGTACCGGGGAGCTGTTTTTT. Translation: CASILLDRLGTGELFF.